This TCR beta chain was sequenced during a study of control samples from healthy donors and cancer patients. Here immunoSEQ multiplex PCR was the method, and the copy in TCRdb shows in-frame clones only, minus some. The data contain under 40,000 clones, 65% to 85% of them singletons. The CDR3 covers 12 residues. V was clipped by 6 bases and J by 6 bases, with 10 bases between them. Sample: PBMCs. The clonotype was recovered from a woman in her sixties with lung cancer. The genes are TRBV12-3 or TRBV12-4 and TRBJ2-3; TRBD2 might be the D (5 bases). In nucleotides, the CDR3 is TGTGCCAGCAGACTCGGGGTGGATACGCAGTATTTT. Translating it yields CASRLGVDTQYF.